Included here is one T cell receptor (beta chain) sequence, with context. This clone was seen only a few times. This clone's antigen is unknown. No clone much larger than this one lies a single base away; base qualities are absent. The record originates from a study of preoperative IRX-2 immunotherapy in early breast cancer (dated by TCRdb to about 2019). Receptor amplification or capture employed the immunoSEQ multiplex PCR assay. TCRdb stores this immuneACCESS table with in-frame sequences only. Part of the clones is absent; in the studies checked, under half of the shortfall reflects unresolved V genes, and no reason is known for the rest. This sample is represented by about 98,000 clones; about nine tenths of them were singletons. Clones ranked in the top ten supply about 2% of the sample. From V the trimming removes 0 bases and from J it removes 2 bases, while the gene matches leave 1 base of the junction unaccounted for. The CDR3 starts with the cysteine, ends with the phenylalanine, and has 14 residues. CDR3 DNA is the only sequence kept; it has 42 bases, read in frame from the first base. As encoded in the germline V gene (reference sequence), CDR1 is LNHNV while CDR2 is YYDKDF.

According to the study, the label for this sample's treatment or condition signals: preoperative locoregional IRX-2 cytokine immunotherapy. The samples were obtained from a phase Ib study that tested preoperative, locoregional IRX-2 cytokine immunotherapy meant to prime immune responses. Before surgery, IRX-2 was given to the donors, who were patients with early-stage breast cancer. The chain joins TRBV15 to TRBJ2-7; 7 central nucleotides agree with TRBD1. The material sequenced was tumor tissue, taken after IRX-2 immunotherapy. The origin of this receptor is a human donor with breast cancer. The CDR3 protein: CATSREQGPYEQYF. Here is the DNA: TGTGCCACCAGCAGAGAACAGGGGCCCTACGAGCAGTACTTC.